These T cell receptor beta chains were read from a single sample in a study of shared T cell receptors in the human thymus. Profiling relied on immunoSEQ multiplex PCR, and the TCRdb table lists in-frame clones only, not all of them. The sample has hundreds of thousands of clones, around 87% seen once; the top ten hold just under 0.0095%. The same data also contributed to another study, on human thymus T cells.

Sequenced material: thymocytes. These receptor sequences come from a boy in the first two years of life with a congenital heart defect. The CDR3 runs from the conserved cysteine through the conserved F or W. A D gene is named only where the DNA matches it firmly. Clone sizes are given selectively: once, few, many, or a class where the clone is expanded.

J | size | D | V | DNA | CDR3
TRBJ2-1 | NA | TRBD2 | TRBV5-1 | TGCGCCAGCAGCGCCTCCTATCCGGGACTAGCGGACAATGAGCAGTTCTTC | CASSASYPGLADNEQFF
TRBJ1-1 | NA | TRBD1 | TRBV7-8 | TGTGCCAGCAGCTTAGCTCCGTTACAGGGGGTGTCAAACACTGAAGCTTTCTTT | CASSLAPLQGVSNTEAFF
TRBJ1-6 | NA | NA | TRBV6-6 | TGTGCCAGCAGTTACGCGAAGTACCATAATTCACCCCTCCACTTT | CASSYAKYHNSPLHF
TRBJ2-7 | NA | TRBD1 | TRBV4-3 | TGCGCCAGCAAGTGGACAGGGAGGCCCTACGAGCAGTACTTC | CASKWTGRPYEQYF
TRBJ2-3 | NA | NA | TRBV5-1 | TGCGCCAGCAGCTTTGGTCGGGAGCCACTAGATACGCAGTATTTT | CASSFGREPLDTQYF
TRBJ2-1 | NA | TRBD1 | TRBV7-3 | TGTGCCAGCAGCTTGACAGGGGACGAGCAGTTCTTC | CASSLTGDEQFF
TRBJ2-7 | NA | TRBD1 | TRBV27 | TGTGCCAGCAGCCGTATTGGACAGGGGTTACGCGAGCAGTACTTC | CASSRIGQGLREQYF
TRBJ2-2 | NA | NA | TRBV4-3 | TGCGCCAGCAGCCAAGCGTTGAGTGCCACCGGGGAGCTGTTTTTT | CASSQALSATGELFF
TRBJ2-5 | NA | NA | TRBV5-1 | TGCGCCAGCAGCTTGGAGCCGGACTCCTCCCCAGAGACCCAGTACTTC | CASSLEPDSSPETQYF
TRBJ1-6 | few | NA | TRBV6-6 | TGTGCCAGCAGCGCCCCGGATAGGCGGGGTTCACCCCTCCACTTT | CASSAPDRRGSPLHF
TRBJ1-2 | NA | NA | TRBV6-1 | TGTGCCAGCATCTTGGACTCTGGCTACACCTTC | CASILDSGYTF
TRBJ1-2 | NA | TRBD1 | TRBV6-6 | TGTGCCAGCAGGGGACAGTTTTCTTTCTATGGCTACACCTTC | CASRGQFSFYGYTF
TRBJ1-1 | NA | TRBD1 | TRBV19 | TGTGCCAGTACCGCTGCGTGGGGGCAGGGGGCCTATACTGAAGCTTTCTTT | CASTAAWGQGAYTEAFF
TRBJ2-7 | NA | NA | TRBV13 | TGTGCCAGCAGCTTAAGTGCCCTCCCCCCCGGAGACAGTGACTACGAGCAGTACTTC | CASSLSALPPGDSDYEQYF
TRBJ2-2 | NA | TRBD2 | TRBV6-5 | TGTGCCAGCAGTTTCCTAGCGGGAGTGAGGGCCGGGGAGCTGTTTTTT | CASSFLAGVRAGELFF
TRBJ1-5 | NA | TRBD1 | TRBV6-6 | TGTGCCAGCAGTCCAGGACAGGGAAATCAGCCCCAGCATTTT | CASSPGQGNQPQHF
TRBJ1-2 | NA | TRBD1 | TRBV7-9 | TGTGCCAGCAGCCCCGGGACAGGGAATAACTATGGCTACACCTTC | CASSPGTGNNYGYTF
TRBJ2-7 | NA | NA | TRBV28 | TGTGCCAGCAGCATTAACCTAGCGACGTCCTACGAGCAGTACTTC | CASSINLATSYEQYF
TRBJ1-2 | NA | NA | TRBV7-9 | TGTGCCAGCAGCTTCTCCAGGACTGCAAACTATGGCTACACCTTC | CASSFSRTANYGYTF
TRBJ2-7 | NA | TRBD2 | TRBV28 | TGTGCCAGCACCAAACGCCCCGGGGGGGCTGCCGAGCAGTACTTC | CASTKRPGGAAEQYF
TRBJ1-1 | NA | TRBD1 | TRBV2 | TGTGCCAGCGGGGACAGGGAGAACACTGAAGCTTTCTTT | CASGDRENTEAFF
TRBJ2-7 | NA | TRBD1 | TRBV25-1 | TGTGCCAGCAGTGCCCTAGGACAGGGTTCCTCCTACGAGCAGTACTTC | CASSALGQGSSYEQYF
TRBJ2-7 | NA | NA | TRBV21-1 | TGTGCCAGCAGCAAAGGGGGGGACAGCCGACTAGCGGGAGGAGGTTACGAGCAGTACTTC | CASSKGGDSRLAGGGYEQYF
TRBJ1-4 | NA | NA | TRBV5-1 | TGCGCCAGCAGTTCCCCCACAACTAATGAAAAACTGTTTTTT | CASSSPTTNEKLFF
TRBJ2-1 | once | NA | TRBV6-1 | TGTGCCAGCAGAGTTAGCGGTGCTGAGCAGTTCTTC | CASRVSGAEQFF
TRBJ1-2 | NA | NA | TRBV30 | TGTGCCTGGAGTGTACCCCGGGGAGGGAGACTCGGTGGCTACACCTTC | CAWSVPRGGRLGGYTF
TRBJ2-2 | NA | TRBD2 | TRBV5-1 | TGCGCCAGCAGCTTGACGACTAGCGGGGACACCGGGGAGCTGTTTTTT | CASSLTTSGDTGELFF
TRBJ1-3 | few | NA | TRBV28 | TGTGCCAGCAGTTTAGAGTGCGGGACGACGAGCAGGGAAGTCTCTGGAAACACCATATATTTT | CASSLECGTTSREVSGNTIYF
TRBJ1-2 | NA | TRBD1 | TRBV4-3 | TGCGCCAGCAGCCAGGGCCGGGACAGAGTCTCTAACTATGGCTACACCTTC | CASSQGRDRVSNYGYTF
TRBJ1-1 | NA | NA | TRBV9 | TGTGCCAGCAGCGTAGGGGCGGGGGGGGACACTGAAGCTTTCTTT | CASSVGAGGDTEAFF
TRBJ2-7 | NA | NA | TRBV1 | TGCACCAGCAGCCAAGCCGGACTCCTTAACGAGCAGTACTTC | CTSSQAGLLNEQYF
TRBJ2-7 | NA | TRBD1 | TRBV25-1 | TGTGCCAGCGGGACAGGGGACTACGAGCAGTACTTC | CASGTGDYEQYF
TRBJ2-1 | NA | NA | TRBV7-2 | TGTGCCAGCAGCGGCAACTGGGGGCCAGTTTACAATGAGCAGTTCTTC | CASSGNWGPVYNEQFF
TRBJ2-5 | NA | NA | TRBV5-1 | TGCGCCAGCAGAGTACAGGGTGGTTTTCAAGAGACCCAGTACTTC | CASRVQGGFQETQYF
TRBJ2-4 | NA | NA | TRBV29-1 | TGCAGCGCTCAAATATTAGTACAGGTATTACTAGCCAAAAACATTCAGTACTTC | CSAQILVQVLLAKNIQYF
TRBJ2-3 | NA | NA | TRBV28 | TGTGCCAGCAGTTACACGGGAGCGCCAGATACGCAGTATTTT | CASSYTGAPDTQYF
TRBJ2-2 | NA | TRBD1 | TRBV27 | TGTGCCAGCAGACCCGACAGGGCCGGGGAGCTGTTTTTT | CASRPDRAGELFF
TRBJ1-1 | NA | NA | TRBV15 | TGTGCCACCAGCGCCTGGGGTTGGACAGACATGAACACTGAAGCTTTCTTT | CATSAWGWTDMNTEAFF
TRBJ2-7 | NA | TRBD1 | TRBV9 | TGTGCCAGCAGCCCTCCCTCCAGGACAGGGGAGAGACTTACCTACGAGCAGTACTTC | CASSPPSRTGERLTYEQYF
TRBJ2-7 | NA | TRBD2 | TRBV5-1 | TGCGCCAGCAGCTTGGCCGGGGGGGGCGCTTTCTCCTACGAGCAGTACTTC | CASSLAGGGAFSYEQYF
TRBJ2-3 | NA | NA | TRBV9 | TGTGCCAGCAGCGTAGCTGTAGGGGGGGGGCCCACAGATACGCAGTATTTT | CASSVAVGGGPTDTQYF
TRBJ1-4 | NA | NA | TRBV27 | TGTGCCAGCAGTTTCGAACAGGGAAAAGAAAAACTGTTTTTT | CASSFEQGKEKLFF
TRBJ1-3 | NA | NA | TRBV18 | TGTGCCAGCTCACCACCGGACAGTTCCTCTGGAAACACCATATATTTT | CASSPPDSSSGNTIYF
TRBJ2-7 | NA | TRBD2 | TRBV5-1 | TGCGCCAGCAGCGTGGGACTAGCGGGGACCTACGAGCAGTACTTC | CASSVGLAGTYEQYF
TRBJ2-4 | NA | NA | TRBV27 | TGTGCCAGCAGTTCGGGTAGGGAGGGGGTTTCCAAAAACATTCAGTACTTC | CASSSGREGVSKNIQYF
TRBJ2-3 | NA | TRBD1 | TRBV6-1 | TGTGCCAGCAGTGATCCCAGCTGGACAGGGGGGACAGATACGCAGTATTTT | CASSDPSWTGGTDTQYF
TRBJ2-7 | NA | TRBD1 | TRBV5-1 | TGCGCCAGCAGTTCTGCCGGGACAGACTCCTACGAGCAGTACTTC | CASSSAGTDSYEQYF
TRBJ1-2 | NA | NA | TRBV4-3 | TGCGCCAGCAGCCAAGTCGGAGGAATGCGTTATGGCTACACCTTC | CASSQVGGMRYGYTF
TRBJ2-2 | NA | NA | TRBV7-6 | TGTGCCAGCAGCTTGTACGGGGGGCCGAACACCGGGGAGCTGTTTTTT | CASSLYGGPNTGELFF
TRBJ1-1 | NA | TRBD1 | TRBV30 | TGTGCCTGGAGTGTACAGGGGACAGGGGGCAACACTGAAGCTTTCTTT | CAWSVQGTGGNTEAFF
TRBJ2-4 | NA | TRBD2 | TRBV5-1 | TGCGCCAGCAGTTCGATAGCGGGGGGGGAAAACATTCAGTACTTC | CASSSIAGGENIQYF
TRBJ2-1 | NA | TRBD2 | TRBV4-3 | TGCGCCAGCAGCCAAGAGATCCCTTTGCGGGAGTGGAATGAGCAGTTCTTC | CASSQEIPLREWNEQFF
TRBJ2-7 | NA | TRBD1 | TRBV29-1 | TGCAGCGCTACGCTGCGACAGGGGGGCTCCTACGAGCAGTACTTC | CSATLRQGGSYEQYF
TRBJ2-4 | NA | TRBD1 | TRBV4-2 | TGTGCCAGCAGCCCGAATGACGTTCAGGGGGCGGCCAAAAACATTCAGTACTTC | CASSPNDVQGAAKNIQYF
TRBJ2-5 | NA | NA | TRBV11-2 | TGTGCCAGCACCCGGGGGGCCCGGGAGACCCAGTACTTC | CASTRGARETQYF